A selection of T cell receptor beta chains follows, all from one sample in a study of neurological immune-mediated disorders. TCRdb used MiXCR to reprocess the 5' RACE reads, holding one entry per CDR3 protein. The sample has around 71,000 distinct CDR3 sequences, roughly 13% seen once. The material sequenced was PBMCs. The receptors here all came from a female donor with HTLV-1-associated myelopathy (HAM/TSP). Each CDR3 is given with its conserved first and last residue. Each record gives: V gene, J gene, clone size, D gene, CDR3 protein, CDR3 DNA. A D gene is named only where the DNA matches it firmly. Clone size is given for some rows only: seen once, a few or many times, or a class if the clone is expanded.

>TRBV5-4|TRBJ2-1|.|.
CASSLAQGGNNEQFF
TGTGCCAGCAGCTTGGCTCAGGGGGGCAACAATGAGCAGTTCTTC
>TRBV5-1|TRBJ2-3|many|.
CASSFGGSTDTQYF
TGCGCCAGCAGCTTTGGGGGGAGCACAGATACGCAGTATTTT
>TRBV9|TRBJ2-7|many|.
CASSPPGSLREQYF
TGTGCCAGCAGCCCTCCGGGATCCTTACGTGAGCAGTACTTC
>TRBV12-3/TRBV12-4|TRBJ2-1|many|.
CASASLHRYNEQFF
TGTGCCAGCGCTAGTTTACACCGCTACAATGAGCAGTTCTTC
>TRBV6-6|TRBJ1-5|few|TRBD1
CASSRTGGTNQPQHF
TGTGCCAGCAGTCGGACAGGGGGAACCAATCAGCCCCAGCATTTT
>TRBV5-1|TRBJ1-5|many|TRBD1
CASSPEPTGGSNQPQHF
TGCGCCAGCAGCCCGGAACCCACAGGGGGCAGCAATCAGCCCCAGCATTTT
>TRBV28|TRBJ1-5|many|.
CASSPPNRVRSNQPQHF
TGTGCCAGCAGTCCACCTAACAGGGTAAGGAGCAATCAGCCCCAGCATTTT
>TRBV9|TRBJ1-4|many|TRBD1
CASSVAARTGSEGEKLFF
TGTGCCAGCAGCGTAGCCGCTCGGACAGGGTCGGAGGGGGAAAAACTGTTTTTT
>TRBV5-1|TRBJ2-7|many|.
CASSLWSGGIYEQYF
TGCGCCAGCAGCTTGTGGAGCGGAGGCATCTACGAGCAGTACTTC
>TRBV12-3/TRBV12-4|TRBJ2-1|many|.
CASSRPGGLIYEQFF
TGTGCCAGCAGTCGTCCGGGGGGCCTAATATATGAGCAGTTCTTC
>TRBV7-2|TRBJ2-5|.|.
CASSIRGQETQYF
TGTGCCAGCAGCATCAGGGGCCAAGAGACCCAGTACTTC
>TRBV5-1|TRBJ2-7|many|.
CASSLLPAGEQYF
TGCGCCAGCAGCTTGCTCCCGGCGGGGGAGCAGTACTTC
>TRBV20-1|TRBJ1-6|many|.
CSARAPGTVDSPLHF
TGCAGTGCTAGAGCCCCCGGGACCGTTGATTCACCCCTCCACTTT
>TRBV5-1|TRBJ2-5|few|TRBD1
CASSWTGAPAPPHF
TGCGCCAGCAGCTGGACAGGGGCTCCAGCCCCCCCACATTTC
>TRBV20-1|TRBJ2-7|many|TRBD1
CSARKGASYEQYF
TGCAGTGCTAGGAAGGGGGCGTCCTACGAGCAGTACTTC
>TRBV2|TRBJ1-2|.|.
CASSRVANYGYTF
TGTGCCAGCAGTAGGGTAGCTAACTATGGCTACACCTTC
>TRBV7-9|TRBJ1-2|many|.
CATGMRAQDGYTF
TGTGCCACCGGAATGAGGGCCCAGGACGGCTACACCTTC
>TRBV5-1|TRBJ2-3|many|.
CASSWGESTDTQYF
TGCGCCAGCAGCTGGGGGGAATCCACAGATACGCAGTATTTT
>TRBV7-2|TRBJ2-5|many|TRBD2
CASSFPGRVETQYF
TGTGCCAGCAGCTTCCCAGGGAGGGTGGAGACCCAGTACTTC
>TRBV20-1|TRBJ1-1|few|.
CSASPPPGQNTEAFF
TGCAGTGCTAGCCCTCCTCCGGGACAGAACACTGAAGCTTTCTTT
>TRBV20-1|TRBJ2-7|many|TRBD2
CSLVEGLAVPEQYF
TGCAGTCTTGTCGAGGGACTAGCGGTTCCCGAGCAGTACTTC
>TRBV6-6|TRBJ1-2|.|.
CASSYYVGPFYGCTF
TGTGCCAGCAGTTACTATGTGGGTCCGTTCTATGGCTGCACCTTC
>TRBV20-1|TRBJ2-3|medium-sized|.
CSARESFRSTDTQYF
TGCAGTGCTAGAGAAAGCTTCCGGAGCACAGATACGCAGTATTTT
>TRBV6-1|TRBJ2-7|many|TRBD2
CASSGRLADDYEQYF
TGTGCCAGCAGTGGCCGACTAGCGGACGACTACGAGCAGTACTTC
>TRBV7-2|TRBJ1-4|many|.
CASSLAAGSNEKLFF
TGTGCCAGCAGCTTAGCGGCAGGTTCTAATGAAAAACTGTTTTTT
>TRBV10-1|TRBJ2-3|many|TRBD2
CASSPSGGTDTQYF
TGCGCCAGCAGTCCTAGCGGGGGCACAGATACGCAGTATTTT
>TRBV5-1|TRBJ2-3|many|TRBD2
CASTFGEGLGTDTQYF
TGCGCCAGCACCTTTGGGGAGGGACTCGGCACAGATACGCAGTATTTT
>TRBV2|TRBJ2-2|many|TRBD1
CASSVNRGAGELFF
TGTGCCAGCAGTGTAAACAGGGGAGCCGGGGAGCTGTTTTTT
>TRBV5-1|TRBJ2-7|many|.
CASSWGAGSSYEQYF
TGCGCCAGCAGCTGGGGCGCGGGTTCTTCCTACGAGCAGTACTTC
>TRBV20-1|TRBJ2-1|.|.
CSARPGAGALPGQFF
TGCAGTGCTAGACCCGGGGCAGGGGCGCTCCCCGGTCAGTTCTTC
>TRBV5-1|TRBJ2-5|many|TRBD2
CASSWRLAGSGETQYF
TGCGCCAGCAGCTGGAGGTTAGCGGGGTCGGGAGAGACCCAGTACTTC
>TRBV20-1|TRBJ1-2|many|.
CSAPQNYGYTF
TGCAGTGCTCCCCAGAACTATGGCTACACCTTC
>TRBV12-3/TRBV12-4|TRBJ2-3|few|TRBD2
CASSLTSGISTDTQYF
TGTGCCAGCAGTTTAACTAGCGGGATTAGCACAGATACGCAGTATTTT
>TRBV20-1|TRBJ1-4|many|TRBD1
CSARVGTANEKLFF
TGCAGTGCTAGAGTCGGGACAGCTAATGAAAAACTGTTTTTT
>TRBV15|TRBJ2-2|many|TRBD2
CATREGLAGTGELFF
TGTGCCACCAGGGAGGGACTAGCGGGTACCGGGGAGCTGTTTTTT
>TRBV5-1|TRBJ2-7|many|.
CASSLIAEQYF
TGCGCCAGCAGCTTGATCGCCGAGCAGTACTTC
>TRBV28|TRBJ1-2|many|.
CASSLWGQTYGYTF
TGTGCCAGCAGTTTATGGGGACAAACCTATGGCTACACCTTC
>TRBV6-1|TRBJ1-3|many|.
CASSLGQVYSGNTIYF
TGTGCCAGCAGTCTGGGACAAGTTTACTCTGGAAACACCATATATTTT
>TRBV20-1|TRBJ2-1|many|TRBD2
CSAFPAGAYNEQFF
TGCAGTGCCTTCCCAGCGGGGGCGTACAATGAGCAGTTCTTC
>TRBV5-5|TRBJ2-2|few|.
CASSLEGQAVLFF
TGTGCCAGCAGCTTGGAAGGCCAGGCAGTGCTGTTTTTT
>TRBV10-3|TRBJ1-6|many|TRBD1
CAIRNADRADNSPLHF
TGTGCCATCAGGAATGCGGACAGGGCTGATAATTCACCCCTCCACTTT
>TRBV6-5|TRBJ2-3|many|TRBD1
CASREGTGADTQYF
TGTGCCAGCAGAGAGGGGACAGGGGCAGATACGCAGTATTTT